The 22 T cell receptor beta chains given below trace back to one sample, sequenced in a study of T cell changes during pregnancy in multiple sclerosis. Repertoires were generated with immunoSEQ multiplex PCR, while TCRdb's copy carries only in-frame clones and drops some. The data contain around 72,000 clones, roughly 91% of them singletons. Sequenced material: peripheral blood, taken in the third trimester of pregnancy. The receptors were sampled from a female donor in good health, enrolled as a control in a pregnancy study.

V gene TRBV7-2 combines with J gene TRBJ2-7, with 11 bases that match TRBD2. The CDR3 runs to 19 residues. Germline CDR1 SGHTA, CDR2 FQGNSA. V shed 5 bases, J shed 3 bases, and the junction held 18 bases outside the gene matches. The CDR3: CASSPRLAGSLHLVYEQYF. The CDR3, as DNA: TGTGCCAGCAGCCCGCGACTAGCGGGGAGTCTCCACTTAGTCTACGAGCAGTACTTC. The full variable domain, in which reference TRBV7-2 and TRBJ2-7 provide the parts outside the CDR3, is GAGVSQSPSNKVTEKGKDVELRCDPISGHTALYWYRQSLGQGLEFLIYFQGNSAPDKSGLPSDRFSAERTGGSVSTLTIQRTQQEDSAVYLCASSPRLAGSLHLVYEQYFGPGTRLTVT.

The chain combines TRBV9 with TRBJ1-1; a possible D gene is TRBD1 (5 bases). The CDR3 length is 15 residues. V gave up 0 bases and J gave up 0 bases, with 9 bases separating them. Germline-derived CDR1 and CDR2 are SGDLS and YYNGEE. For the CDR3, the DNA is TGTGCCAGCAGCGTAGACGGGGGACTGAACACTGAAGCTTTCTTT. Its translation: CASSVDGGLNTEAFF.

The chain recombines TRBV28 with TRBJ1-3; D is uncertain. V dropped 4 bases and J dropped 0 bases, with 10 bases sitting between them. CDR1 and CDR2 (germline): MDHEN, SYDVKM. CDR3 length: 15 residues. Here the CDR3 reads CASSSRRISGNTIYF. The CDR3 nucleotides are TGTGCCAGCAGTTCTAGACGGATCTCTGGAAACACCATATATTTT.

This clone was detected only a few times. The chain joins TRBV9 to TRBJ1-5, with D unclear. CDR1 is SGDLS and CDR2 is YYNGEE in the germline V gene. The V end was cut by 0 bases, the J end by 3 bases, with 7 bases between. CDR3 size: 14 residues. The CDR3 loop reads CASSVDPDNQPQHF. The CDR3 DNA sequence: TGTGCCAGCAGCGTAGATCCAGACAATCAGCCCCAGCATTTT.

The chain couples TRBV11-3 to TRBJ2-1, with TRBD2 identical over 8 bases. This CDR3 is built from 15 residues. From germline, CDR1 is SGHNT and CDR2 YENEEA. The V gene end was trimmed by 6 bases and the J gene end by 0 bases; junction bases not matched to a gene: 4. In nucleotides, the CDR3 is TGTGCCAGCAGTCGTGGACTAGCCTCCTACAATGAGCAGTTCTTC. This translates into CASSRGLASYNEQFF.

The chain couples TRBV14 to TRBJ1-1; possible D gene TRBD1, 6 bases. V lost 0 bases, J lost 5 bases, and 13 bases lay in between. The CDR3 has 15 amino acids. The germline V gene has CDR1 SGHDN and CDR2 FVKESK. The CDR3 loop is CASSQDGRGNTEAFF. DNA of the CDR3: TGTGCCAGCAGCCAAGACGGCAGGGGAAATACTGAAGCTTTCTTT.

This clone was counted a few times. The chain couples TRBV25-1 to TRBJ2-7; D is possibly TRBD1 (6 bases). Trimming shortened V by 6 bases and J by 4 bases, and 16 bases separated the two germline ends. The CDR3 has 14 residues. Germline V gene lookup returns CDR1 MGHDK and CDR2 SYGVNS. CDR3 amino acids: CASSTGSGPYEQYF. The CDR3, as DNA: TGTGCCAGCAGCACAGGGTCCGGTCCATACGAGCAGTACTTC.

The chain links TRBV2 to TRBJ2-7; D not certain. The CDR3 length is 13 residues. Germline V gene data show CDR1 as SNHLY and CDR2 as FYNNEI. V dropped 1 base and J dropped 2 bases, with 6 bases sitting between them. In nucleotides, the CDR3 is TGTGCCAGCAGTGAAGAAATTACCTACGAGCAGTACTTC. Its protein product is CASSEEITYEQYF.

The rearrangement links TRBV20-1 to TRBJ2-1; a weak D match, TRBD2 (5 bases). With 3 bases removed from V and 7 bases from J, the gap between germline ends came to 7 bases. Germline V gives CDR1 DFQATT, CDR2 SNEGSKA (reference sequence). The CDR3 consists of 11 residues. CDR3 bases: TGCAGTGCTAGTCGGGGTAATGAGCAGTTCTTC. The encoded protein is CSASRGNEQFF.

The rearrangement uses TRBV7-2 and TRBJ2-5; TRBD2 matches 7 bases. The length of the CDR3 is 14 residues. Looked up from germline, CDR1 is SGHTA and CDR2 is FQGNSA. V lost 4 bases to trimming and J lost 5 bases; unmatched junction nucleotides: 7. The chain's CDR3 is CASSWASGGETQYF. DNA of the CDR3: TGTGCCAGCAGCTGGGCTAGCGGTGGGGAGACCCAGTACTTC.

The chain combines TRBV12-2 with TRBJ2-5; the listed D gene, TRBD2, was not tested against the DNA. TRBV12-2 is a pseudogene segment. The CDR3 is made up of 15 amino acids. The DNA of the CDR3 is TGTGCAAGTCGCTTAGTAGCGGGGTTACAAGAGACCCAGTACTTC. The encoded protein is CASRLVAGLQETQYF.

This chain uses TRBV5-1 with TRBJ2-1; TRBD2 matches 12 bases. V lost 0 bases, J lost 4 bases, and 2 bases stayed unmatched. CDR3 length: 16 residues. The germline V gene encodes CDR1 SGHRS and CDR2 YFSETQ. The CDR3 DNA reads as TGCGCCAGCAGCTTGGCTAGCGGGAGGGCTTACAATGAGCAGTTCTTC. This translates into CASSLASGRAYNEQFF. The whole variable domain, remainder taken from reference TRBV5-1 and TRBJ2-1, is KAGVTQTPRYLIKTRGQQVTLSCSPISGHRSVSWYQQTPGQGLQFLFEYFSETQRNKGNFPGRFSGRQFSNSRSEMNVSTLELGDSALYLCASSLASGRAYNEQFFGPGTRLTVL.

This clone came up once. This chain connects TRBV11-2 to TRBJ2-1, with D unresolved. The germline V gene has CDR1 SGHAT and CDR2 FQNNGV. The germline V and J ends were trimmed by 7 bases and 9 bases, with 25 bases remaining between them. The CDR3 covers 16 residues. The CDR3 region is CASKRANVMLLGEQFF. In DNA, the CDR3 is TGTGCCAGCAAACGAGCGAATGTTATGCTCCTCGGTGAGCAGTTCTTC.

This chain connects TRBV5-6 to TRBJ2-7; TRBD1 might be the D (6 bases). The CDR3 has 16 amino acids. The V and J ends lost 1 base and 5 bases respectively, with 19 bases between them. From germline, CDR1 is SGHDT and CDR2 YYEEEE. CDR3 protein: CASSLFLGAAGDEQYF. The CDR3 bases are TGTGCCAGCAGCTTGTTTTTAGGGGCAGCAGGGGACGAGCAGTACTTC.

The rearrangement joins TRBV6-1 to TRBJ1-5, with TRBD1 matching 7 bases. The CDR3 is made up of 14 amino acids. Germline CDR1 MNHNS, CDR2 SASEGT. J gave up 4 bases and V 6 bases, and 6 bases lay outside the gene matches. For the CDR3, the DNA is TGTGCCAGCAGCCTTGGGACAGAAAATCAGCCCCAGCATTTT. The encoded protein is CASSLGTENQPQHF.

J is TRBJ1-1 and V is TRBV5-1, with 7 bases aligning to TRBD1. The CDR3 contains 14 residues. Looked up from germline, CDR1 is SGHRS and CDR2 is YFSETQ. V lost 2 bases and J lost 2; bases outside the gene matches: 3. DNA of the CDR3: TGCGCCAGCAGCTTAGGGACAGCAAACACTGAAGCTTTCTTT. It specifies CASSLGTANTEAFF.

This chain uses TRBV4-1 with TRBJ2-1, with 12 bases fitting TRBD2. Germline lookup yields CDR1 MGHRA and CDR2 YSYEKL. With 4 bases clipped from V and 6 bases from J, the junction kept 4 bases outside the gene matches. The CDR3 has 15 residues. CDR3 DNA: TGCGCCAGCAGCCGGCTAGCGGGAGGGTTCAATGAGCAGTTCTTC. Encoded protein: CASSRLAGGFNEQFF.

The chain uses TRBV27 and TRBJ2-3, with TRBD2 matching over 10 bases. The CDR3 has 20 amino acids. J gave up 3 bases and V 3 bases, and 18 bases lay outside the gene matches. Germline CDR1 reads MNHEY; CDR2 reads SMNVEV (reference sequence). In DNA, the CDR3 is TGTGCCAGCAGTTTCCGACCTTCTAGCGGGAGTTTTGGAATTACAGATACGCAGTATTTT. It encodes CASSFRPSSGSFGITDTQYF.

The chain has TRBV25-1 and TRBJ2-1; 8 bases map to TRBD1. This CDR3 has 14 amino acids. The J segment lost 10 bases and the V segment lost 3 bases, leaving 8 bases of the junction unmatched. From germline, CDR1 is MGHDK and CDR2 SYGVNS. The CDR3 spells CASSEDRVAAEQFF. The CDR3 DNA reads as TGTGCCAGCAGTGAGGACAGGGTCGCGGCGGAGCAGTTCTTC.

The chain employs TRBV18 and TRBJ2-3, with a tentative D call TRBD2 (6 bases). Germline V lookup: CDR1 KGHSH, CDR2 LQKENI. V was clipped by 2 bases and J by 0 bases, with 12 bases between them. This CDR3 contains 16 residues. The CDR3 bases are TGTGCCAGCTCACCATTTGGGGGGTTCAGCACAGATACGCAGTATTTT. It codes for CASSPFGGFSTDTQYF.

The chain links TRBV5-4 to TRBJ2-1; tentatively, D is TRBD2 (6 bases). CDR1 SGHNT and CDR2 YYREEE come from the germline V gene (reference sequence). With 0 bases removed from V and 7 bases from J, the gap between germline ends came to 14 bases. The CDR3 runs to 15 residues. The CDR3 here is CASSLELGRGNEQFF. CDR3 coding DNA: TGTGCCAGCAGCTTGGAGTTAGGGCGGGGAAATGAGCAGTTCTTC.

V is TRBV5-1 and J is TRBJ1-2, with 7 bases fitting TRBD1. Germline assignment: CDR1 SGHRS and CDR2 YFSETQ. This CDR3 is 16 amino acids long. Losses at the gene ends were 0 bases for V and 7 bases for J; bases not matched to a gene: 12. The CDR3 DNA follows: TGCGCCAGCAGCTTGGGGGAGACGAGGGGGCGAGGTGGCTACACCTTC. Translated: CASSLGETRGRGGYTF.